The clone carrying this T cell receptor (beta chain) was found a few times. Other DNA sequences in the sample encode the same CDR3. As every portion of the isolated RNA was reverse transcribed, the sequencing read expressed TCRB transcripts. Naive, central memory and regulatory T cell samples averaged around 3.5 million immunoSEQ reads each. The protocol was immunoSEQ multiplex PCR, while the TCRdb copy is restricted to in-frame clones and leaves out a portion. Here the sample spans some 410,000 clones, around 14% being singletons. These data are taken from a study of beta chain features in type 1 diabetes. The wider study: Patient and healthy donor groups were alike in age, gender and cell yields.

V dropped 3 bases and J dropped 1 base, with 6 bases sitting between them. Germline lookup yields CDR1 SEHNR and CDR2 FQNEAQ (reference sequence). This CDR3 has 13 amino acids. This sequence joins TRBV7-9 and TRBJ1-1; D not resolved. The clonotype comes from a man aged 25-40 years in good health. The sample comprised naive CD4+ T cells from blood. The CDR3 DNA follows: TGTGCCAGCAGCTTGGAGGCGAACACTGAAGCTTTCTTT. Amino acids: CASSLEANTEAFF.